These T cell receptor beta chains were read from a single sample in a study of blood T cell repertoires in COVID-19. TCRdb's copy holds only in-frame clones and misses some; the assay was immunoSEQ multiplex PCR. In the table there are fewer than 50,000 clones, about 88% of which are singletons. The sequenced sample was peripheral blood. The receptors come from a man aged 65-85 years with active COVID-19. CDR3s include the opening cysteine and the closing phenylalanine or tryptophan. The D gene is left open where the match is weak. The size entry is marked missing in some rows and otherwise reads once, few, many or a size class.

>TRBV6-5|TRBD1|-|TRBJ1-5
TGTGCCAGCCGAGGGACAGGGAATCAGCCCCAGCATTTT
CASRGTGNQPQHF
>TRBV9|TRBD2|-|TRBJ2-2
TGTGCCAGCTCACGTTATAGCGGGAGGGCCCTGGCCGGGGAGCTGTTTTTT
CASSRYSGRALAGELFF
>TRBV15|TRBD2|-|TRBJ2-1
TGTGCCACCAGCAGGGGCGTAGTGGGCGGGAGGGGTGAGCAGTTCTTC
CATSRGVVGGRGEQFF
>TRBV7-6|TRBD2|-|TRBJ2-7
TGTGCCAGCAGCCCGACTAGCGGGGCCCCTCTCGCCGGGTACGAGCAGTACTTC
CASSPTSGAPLAGYEQYF
>TRBV5-4|-|-|TRBJ1-1
TGTGCCAGCAGCTTGGCCCAGACAAGGAACACTGAAGCTTTCTTT
CASSLAQTRNTEAFF
>TRBV18|TRBD1|few|TRBJ1-2
TGTGCCAGCTCACCCGAGACAGGGTCTAACAGCTTC
CASSPETGSNSF
>TRBV7-6|TRBD2|-|TRBJ2-1
TGTGCCAGCAGCCCTACTGGGACTAGCCTATCCAATGAGCAGTTCTTC
CASSPTGTSLSNEQFF
>TRBV7-9|-|-|TRBJ1-2
TGTGCCAGCAGCTTTTATGGGGCGTCTAACTATGGCTACACCTTC
CASSFYGASNYGYTF
>TRBV5-8|TRBD2|once|TRBJ2-1
TGTGCCAGCAGCCCACTAGCGGCCTACAATGAGCAGTTCTTC
CASSPLAAYNEQFF
>TRBV6-5|-|-|TRBJ1-1
TGTGCCAGCAGTTACGTCGGGGGAACTAAGAACACTGAAGCTTTCTTT
CASSYVGGTKNTEAFF
>TRBV6-5|TRBD1|-|TRBJ1-5
TGTGCCAGCAGAAGGGACAGGGAAAGTCAGCCCCAGCATTTT
CASRRDRESQPQHF
>TRBV28|TRBD1|once|TRBJ1-6
TGTGCCAGCTGGGAGACAGGGTCTGGTTCACCCCTCCACTTT
CASWETGSGSPLHF
>TRBV2|TRBD1|-|TRBJ2-3
TGTGCCAGCTCACTTCAGCCAGACAGGGGGCTCGGTACGCAGTATTTT
CASSLQPDRGLGTQYF
>TRBV7-2|TRBD2|-|TRBJ2-7
TGTGCCAGCAGCTTAGTCCCCGCACTAGCGGGAGGTCTCTACGAGCAGTACTTC
CASSLVPALAGGLYEQYF
>TRBV7-2|TRBD2|-|TRBJ2-7
TGTGCCAGCAGCCTGTCAAATAGCGGGATGAGCTACGAGCAGTACTTC
CASSLSNSGMSYEQYF
>TRBV18|TRBD2|-|TRBJ2-3
TGTGCCAGCTCACCAACCGGTGGGGGGGGCACAGATACGCAGTATTTT
CASSPTGGGGTDTQYF
>TRBV13|TRBD2|-|TRBJ2-7
TGTGCCAGCAGCTTCCGTAGCGGGAGGAGCTACGAGCAGTACTTC
CASSFRSGRSYEQYF
>TRBV9|-|-|TRBJ2-1
TGTGCCAGCAGCGCAGGAGGTAGCAGGAGCTCCTACAATGAGCAGTTCTTC
CASSAGGSRSSYNEQFF
>TRBV29-1|-|-|TRBJ2-5
TGCAGCGTTGTTGGACAGAGCCAAGAGACCCAGTACTTC
CSVVGQSQETQYF
>TRBV5-4|TRBD1|once|TRBJ2-5
TGTGCCAGCAGCTCCGGGACAGAAGAGACCCAGTACTTC
CASSSGTEETQYF
>TRBV7-2|-|once|TRBJ1-1
TGTGCCAGCAGCTCGCGTCGGGGGGACACTGAAGCTTTCTTT
CASSSRRGDTEAFF
>TRBV5-1|TRBD1|-|TRBJ2-6
TGCGCCACCGGAAACAGGGGATTAGCTGGGGCCAACGTCCTGACTTTC
CATGNRGLAGANVLTF
>TRBV27|-|-|TRBJ2-3
TGTGCCAGCAGCTCGGTAGATACGCAGTATTTT
CASSSVDTQYF
>TRBV28|TRBD1|-|TRBJ1-5
TGTGCCAGCAGTCCGGACAGGGTTGATCAGCCCCAGCATTTT
CASSPDRVDQPQHF
>TRBV6-5|TRBD1|-|TRBJ1-1
TGTGCCAGCAGCCGACAGGGGAGGAACACTGAAGCTTTCTTT
CASSRQGRNTEAFF